This T cell receptor beta chain was sequenced in a study of blood T cells in healthy people across ages. V shed 1 base and J shed 3 bases, with 18 bases lying between them. Germline lookup yields CDR1 LGHNA and CDR2 YNFKEQ. This CDR3 has 17 amino acids. Through a sample-barcoded 5' primer and a J-beta primer mix, a second PCR was run for roughly 7 to 12 cycles. Each of the samples gave a minimum of 2.5 million paired-end reads that contained CDR3. MiXCR was run by TCRdb on the 5' RACE reads, yielding one entry per CDR3 protein. The profile shows roughly 1,300,000 distinct CDR3 sequences, roughly 60% of them singletons.

The chain recombines TRBV4-2 with TRBJ1-1; maybe TRBD1 (5 bases). The specimen was blood. This sequence was found in a man between 18 and 35 years old in good health. CDR3 protein: CASSQAALGGRDTEAFF. The DNA for the CDR3 is TGTGCCAGCAGCCAAGCGGCGTTGGGGGGGAGGGACACTGAAGCTTTCTTT.